This T cell receptor beta chain is from a study of control samples from healthy donors and cancer patients. Measured with immunoSEQ multiplex PCR; TCRdb has only the in-frame clones, and not every one. The sample records about 410,000 clones, approximately 92% being singletons. This clone was recorded only once. With 5 bases removed from V and 3 bases from J, the gap between germline ends came to 8 bases. This CDR3 has 12 residues. Germline values: CDR1 LNHDA, CDR2 SQIVND (reference sequence). Sequencing input: PBMCs. The chain uses TRBV19 and TRBJ2-7; the D is unclear. The sequence derives from a man aged 35-49 years with head and neck cancer. The CDR3 loop is CASSDTFYEQYF. As DNA, the CDR3 is TGTGCCAGTAGTGATACATTCTACGAGCAGTACTTC.